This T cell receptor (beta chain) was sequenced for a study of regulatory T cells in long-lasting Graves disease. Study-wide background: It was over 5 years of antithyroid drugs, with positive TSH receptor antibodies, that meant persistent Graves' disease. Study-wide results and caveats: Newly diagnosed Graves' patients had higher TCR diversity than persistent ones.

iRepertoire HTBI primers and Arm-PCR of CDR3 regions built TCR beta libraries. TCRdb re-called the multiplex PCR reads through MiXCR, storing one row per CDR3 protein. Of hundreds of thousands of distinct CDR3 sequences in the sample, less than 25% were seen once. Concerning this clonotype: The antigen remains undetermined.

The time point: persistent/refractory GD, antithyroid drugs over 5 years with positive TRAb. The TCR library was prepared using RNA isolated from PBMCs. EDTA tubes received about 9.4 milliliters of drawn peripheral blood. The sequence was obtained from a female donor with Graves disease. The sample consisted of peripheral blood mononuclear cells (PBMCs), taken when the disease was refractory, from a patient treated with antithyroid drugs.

CDR3 in DNA: TGTGCCAGCAGTTCCGGGACAGGGGGTTTCACTGAAGCTTTCTTT. Translated: CASSSGTGGFTEAFF. The chain combines TRBV12-3 or TRBV12-4 with TRBJ1-1; 11 nucleotides align to TRBD1. V shed 4 bases and J 4 bases; nucleotides not matched to a gene: 5. CDR3 length equals 15 residues.